This entry lists 14 T cell receptor beta chains sequenced from one sample in a study of shared clonotypes between healthy human individuals (dated by TCRdb to about 2020). Libraries were prepared through the immunoSEQ multiplex PCR assay. In its TCRdb copy, this immuneACCESS table keeps in-frame sequences only and misses some clones. Where compared with another copy, unresolved V genes explain less than half of these, and the others have no known cause. Counted in this sample were hundreds of thousands of clones; around 78% of them appeared once. Under 2% of the sample is taken by the ten largest. Material: memory CD4+ T cells sorted from blood. The intended sense of this specimen's cell subset or site label: CD45RA-negative fraction. All receptors come from a woman aged 25 to 39 in good health.

The rearrangement uses TRBV2 and TRBJ1-3; D unclear. Looked up from germline, CDR1 is SNHLY and CDR2 is FYNNEI. Trimming removed 5 bases from V and 8 bases from J, with 13 bases in between. This CDR3 contains 13 residues. CDR3 bases: TGTGCCAGCAGTTTACAGTTGGTTTACACCATATATTTT. Translating gives CASSLQLVYTIYF.

J is TRBJ2-1 and V is TRBV28; D uncertain. CDR3 length: 12 residues. Germline V gene data show CDR1 as MDHEN and CDR2 as SYDVKM. With 6 bases removed from V and 12 bases from J, the gap between germline ends came to 15 bases. In DNA, the CDR3 is TGTGCCAGCAGCCCCGACGTGTCCGGGCAGTTCTTC. Translated: CASSPDVSGQFF.

The V gene is TRBV7-2, the J gene TRBJ1-4, with D unclear. The germline gives CDR1 SGHTA, CDR2 FQGNSA. The CDR3 length is 16 residues. Trimming removed 2 bases at V and 4 bases at J, with 14 bases between. CDR3 nucleotide sequence: TGTGCCAGCAGCTTAATTCGTTCATCGAATAATGAAAAACTGTTTTTT. Protein: CASSLIRSSNNEKLFF.

The chain carries TRBV6-1 and TRBJ2-7; 9 bases match TRBD2. Trimming at V came to 5 bases and at J to 2 bases, leaving 7 bases not matched to a gene. The germline CDR1 and CDR2 sequences are MNHNS and SASEGT. This CDR3 is 15 amino acids long. The CDR3 loop reads CASSFSGGVAYEQYF. In DNA, the CDR3 is TGTGCCAGCAGTTTTAGCGGGGGAGTTGCCTACGAGCAGTACTTC.

The chain has TRBV11-2 and TRBJ2-7; D remains ambiguous. Trimming took 2 bases from V and 5 from J, leaving 13 bases between them. The CDR3 is 14 amino acids. Germline V gene data show CDR1 as SGHAT and CDR2 as FQNNGV. DNA of the CDR3: TGTGCCAGCAGCTTATGGCCTCGCATGAACGAGCAGTACTTC. Translated, it gives CASSLWPRMNEQYF.

This rearrangement joins TRBV15 to TRBJ2-7; the D call may be TRBD1 or TRBD2 (5 bases each). The CDR3 has 16 residues. V lost 1 base and J 3 bases, leaving 16 bases between the germline ends. Germline V gene data show CDR1 as LNHNV and CDR2 as YYDKDF (reference sequence). This chain's CDR3 is CATSRGGGTTYYEQYF. For the CDR3, the DNA is TGTGCCACCAGCAGAGGGGGTGGGACCACGTACTACGAGCAGTACTTC.

Here the CDR3 reads CASSPDRLSYEQYF. Written as DNA, the CDR3 is TGTGCCAGTAGTCCGGACAGACTATCCTACGAGCAGTACTTC. The gene calls are TRBV19 and TRBJ2-7; D is possibly TRBD1 (6 bases). The V end was cut by 5 bases, the J end by 1 base, with 12 bases between. Germline CDR1 LNHDA, CDR2 SQIVND (reference sequence). The CDR3 extends over 14 amino acids.

In this sample, this clone turned up a few times. The J gene is TRBJ2-5, the V gene TRBV18, with 10 bases lining up with TRBD1. This CDR3 region has 15 residues. V trimming: 3 bases; J trimming: 7 bases; junction bases outside the gene matches: 8. In germline, CDR1 is KGHSH, CDR2 LQKENI. The CDR3 protein is CASSPAGQGVVTQYF. The DNA of the CDR3 is TGTGCCAGCTCACCTGCCGGACAGGGGGTAGTGACCCAGTACTTC.

The J gene is TRBJ1-2, the V gene TRBV7-3; D gene ambiguous. Germline loops: CDR1 SGHTA, CDR2 FQGTGA. The ends were cut back, 0 bases at V and 3 bases at J, with 8 bases in the middle. The CDR3 loop spans 14 amino acids. CDR3 nucleotide sequence: TGTGCCAGCAGCTTAACGGGGAGTGACTATGGCTACACCTTC. It encodes CASSLTGSDYGYTF.

The chain links TRBV2 to TRBJ2-1; D may be TRBD2 (5 bases). CDR1 is SNHLY, CDR2 FYNNEI, per germline. Trimming cost V 5 bases and J 2 bases, with 16 bases left between them. This CDR3 is built from 16 residues. CDR3 bases: TGTGCCAGCAGTCCTACCAGAGCGGCGACCTACAATGAGCAGTTCTTC. Its protein product is CASSPTRAATYNEQFF. The variable domain in full, with the rest retrieved from reference TRBV2 and TRBJ2-1, is EPEVTQTPSHQVTQMGQEVILRCVPISNHLYFYWYRQILGQKVEFLVSFYNNEISEKSEIFDDQFSVERPDGSNFTLKIRSTKLEDSAMYFCASSPTRAATYNEQFFGPGTRLTVL.

The rearrangement uses TRBV19 and TRBJ1-1, with D possibly being TRBD1 (5 bases). CDR3 length: 15 residues. V lost 6 bases and J lost 1, with 15 bases in between. CDR1 is LNHDA and CDR2 is SQIVND in the germline V gene (reference sequence). The CDR3 is CASRSPGAENTEAFF. The CDR3 nucleotides read TGTGCCAGTAGATCCCCCGGGGCGGAGAACACTGAAGCTTTCTTT. Filled out from reference TRBV19 and TRBJ1-1, the complete variable domain reads DGGITQSPKYLFRKEGQNVTLSCEQNLNHDAMYWYRQDPGQGLRLIYYSQIVNDFQKGDIAEGYSVSREKKESFPLTVTSAQKNPTAFYLCASRSPGAENTEAFFGQGTRLTVV.

In this sample, this clone turned up a few times. The V and J genes are TRBV2 and TRBJ2-7, with D possibly called TRBD1 or TRBD2 (5 bases each). The CDR3 has 14 amino acids. Between the trimmed V and J ends, which lost 4 bases and 2 bases, there was a span of 12 bases. Per the germline V gene, CDR1 is SNHLY and CDR2 is FYNNEI. CDR3 region: CASSGGISPYEQYF. The CDR3, as DNA: TGTGCCAGCAGTGGGGGGATTAGTCCCTACGAGCAGTACTTC. Drawing the rest from reference TRBV2 and TRBJ2-7, the complete variable domain is EPEVTQTPSHQVTQMGQEVILRCVPISNHLYFYWYRQILGQKVEFLVSFYNNEISEKSEIFDDQFSVERPDGSNFTLKIRSTKLEDSAMYFCASSGGISPYEQYFGPGTRLTVT.

The V call is TRBV19, the J call TRBJ2-7, with D perhaps TRBD2 (5 bases). CDR1 and CDR2 from the germline V gene are LNHDA and SQIVND (reference sequence). V shed 6 bases and J shed 2 bases, with 17 bases lying between them. There are 15 residues in the CDR3. The CDR3 DNA reads as TGTGCCAGTAGAAAAACCGGGGAAATGGCCTACGAGCAGTACTTC. It is translated as CASRKTGEMAYEQYF.

A few counts support this clone. The chain uses TRBV18 and TRBJ2-1, with a possible D match to TRBD2 (6 bases). CDR3 length equals 16 residues. From germline, CDR1 is KGHSH and CDR2 LQKENI. The V and J ends lost 3 bases and 3 bases respectively, with 15 bases between them. CDR3 region: CASSPIETRNYNEQFF. CDR3 sequence (DNA): TGTGCCAGCTCACCTATTGAGACTAGGAACTACAATGAGCAGTTCTTC.